This T cell receptor (beta chain) was sequenced during a study of blood T cells in healthy people across ages. Study outcomes and limitations: Long-lived donors had more naive CD4+ cells and higher diversity than aged donors. Nothing was known about donor CMV status, and this possibly confounded expanded clonotype changes. TCR beta diversity was tightly associated with the proportion of naive T cells.

V shed 3 bases and J shed 6 bases, with 9 bases lying between them. In germline, CDR1 is SEHNR, CDR2 FQNEAQ (reference sequence). This CDR3 has 12 residues. Through a sample-barcoded 5' primer and a J-beta primer mix, a second PCR was run for about 7 to 12 cycles. The template-switch adaptor was a 5' adaptor with 12 random nucleotides. It tagged each cDNA molecule. TCRdb processed the 5' RACE reads anew with MiXCR; each CDR3 protein has one entry. The data show about 970,000 distinct CDR3 sequences, roughly 47% seen once. On this clonotype itself: Its antigen is not known.

This sequence was found in a woman aged 55-69 years in good health. Sequencing was carried out using blood. V gene TRBV7-9 combines with J gene TRBJ2-7; D possibly matches TRBD1 or TRBD2 (5 bases each). The CDR3 here is CASSFGGSEQYF. The CDR3 DNA follows: TGTGCCAGCAGCTTTGGGGGTAGCGAGCAGTACTTC.